This TCR beta chain was identified in a study of T-cell reconstitution after alpha-beta-depleted transplantation in children. Study-wide points: Surviving recipient cells, namely T cells and thymic progenitors, were the source of high day-60 TCRbeta diversity in some patients. After one year, T-cell counts and TCRbeta diversity mostly came from new T cells.

This sample's TCRbeta library carried unique molecular identifier barcodes. From the PCR reads, TCRdb called clonotypes with MiXCR, one entry per CDR3 protein. In the table there are roughly 200,000 distinct CDR3 sequences, about 6.6% of which are singletons. This clonotype was counted ten times or more. The antigen remains undetermined. The length of the CDR3 is 16 residues. J lost 4 bases, V lost 4 bases, and 11 bases had no gene match. The germline CDR1 and CDR2 sequences are SGHKS and YYEKEE (reference sequence). The sequence came from a boy aged 2 to 9 with acute lymphoblastic leukemia, due to receive a stem cell transplant. The chain carries TRBV5-5 and TRBJ1-1; 9 bases map to TRBD1. This specimen was PBMCs, taken before TCRalphabeta/CD19-depleted stem cell transplant. This chain's CDR3 is CASSLIWTGAGTEAFF. CDR3 in DNA: TGTGCCAGCAGCCTTATCTGGACAGGGGCGGGCACTGAAGCTTTCTTT.